This entry concerns a single T cell receptor beta chain. Antigen specificity is unknown. The sample originates from a study of CD8 T cells in Susac syndrome. Findings and caveats of the study: It was acknowledged by the study that relatively few individuals were included in its TCR sequencing and HLA analysis.

Reverse transcription of roughly 0.5 to 1 ug RNA was performed with random hexamers. TCRdb ran MiXCR on the immunoSEQ multiplex PCR reads and lists one entry per CDR3 protein. The repertoire holds approximately 90,000 distinct CDR3 sequences, with 90% to 95% as singletons. TCR beta was sequenced from blood CD8+ and CD4+ T cells. TEMRA cells were FACS-enriched, while CD8+ and CD4+ T cells were negatively isolated. Germline CDR1 reads DFQATT; CDR2 reads SNEGSKA (reference sequence). The V and J ends lost 0 bases and 7 bases, in that order; junction bases with no gene match: 8. The CDR3 consists of 15 residues.

The rearrangement links TRBV20-1 to TRBJ2-1; TRBD1 matches 8 bases. Sequenced material: CD8+ T cells from PBMCs. The sequence came from a human donor in good health. The CDR3 loop reads CSARDRNRGLNEQFF. CDR3 DNA sequence: TGCAGTGCTAGAGATCGGAACAGGGGGTTAAATGAGCAGTTCTTC.